The subject of this entry is one T cell receptor beta chain. The antigen is undetermined. The junction departs from the called germline gene at one end, perhaps through a read error. The sample originates from a study of tumor-infiltrating lymphocytes in primary liver carcinoma. Turning to the study itself: Lesions, classed as T1-T3 N0M0, spanned roughly 4.2 to 11 cm across. There were roughly 3.5 to 7.13 million productive TCRbeta reads per sample, a yield similar across tissue types. Broader study findings: All five tumor regions shared only about 8-25% of top clones.

The CDR3 consists of 13 residues. Germline CDR1 and CDR2: MGHRA and YSYEKL. Constant-region priming of 500 ng total RNA yielded TCR beta cDNA. Slightly modified ARM-PCR, run as three nested multiplex PCR rounds, produced the TCR beta libraries. Investigators reported that the first two PCR rounds, at about 9 cycles each, used TRBV1-TRBV30 forward primers with a C-beta reverse primer. One entry per CDR3 protein results from TCRdb running MiXCR on the multiplex PCR reads. The repertoire holds more than 75,000 distinct CDR3 sequences, more than 65% seen once, with approximately 19% in the top ten. Each 20-30 mg portion of unsorted bulk tissue served as the source for co-extraction of RNA and DNA. The patients presented with primary liver carcinoma, which was managed through surgical resection.

The chain joins TRBV4-1 to TRBJ1-5; no definite D call. The sequencing input was liver tumor tissue from sampling region 1. The subset denotes: tumor region T1, superior pole. The receptor's source is a man aged 40-55 years with primary liver carcinoma and hepatitis B virus infection. The CDR3 DNA reads TGCGCCAGCATCCAAGAGGGTACAGCTCCCCAGCATTTT. This sequence encodes CASIQEGTAPQHF.